A selection of T cell receptor beta chains follows, all from one sample in a study of control samples from healthy donors and cancer patients. Repertoires were generated with immunoSEQ multiplex PCR, while TCRdb's copy carries only in-frame clones and drops some. This table holds about 220,000 clones, just under 95% found once. Sequences were obtained from blood. These receptors originate from a man in his fifties or sixties in good health. Each CDR3 is given with its conserved first and last residue. The D gene is left open where the match is weak. Clone size is given for some rows only: seen once, a few or many times, or a class if the clone is expanded.

clone_size	cdr3_length	v_call	d_call	j_call	cdr3_nt	cdr3_aa
NA	15	TRBV7-9	NA	TRBJ1-5	TGTGCCAGCAGCTCCGGAAACAGCCAGGATCAGCCCCAGCATTTT	CASSSGNSQDQPQHF
once	14	TRBV7-6	NA	TRBJ2-2	TGTGCCAGCAGCCCTAGCAGGGTTGCCGGGGAGCTGTTTTTT	CASSPSRVAGELFF
NA	11	TRBV5-5	NA	TRBJ1-1	TGTGCCAGCAGCCGAAATACTGAAGCTTTCTTT	CASSRNTEAFF
NA	15	TRBV27	TRBD1	TRBJ2-1	TGTGCCAGCAAATTCGGACAGGGGTCCTACAATGAGCAGTTCTTC	CASKFGQGSYNEQFF
NA	14	TRBV9	NA	TRBJ2-2	TGTGCCAGCAGCGTAGCTATCGGGCCCGGGGAGCTGTTTTTT	CASSVAIGPGELFF
NA	14	TRBV5-1	TRBD1	TRBJ2-7	TGCGCCAGCAATCCGACAGGGGTAACCTACGAGCAGTACTTC	CASNPTGVTYEQYF
NA	14	TRBV19	NA	TRBJ1-2	TGTGCCAGTGTTAGGGGGAATTTCAACTATGGCTACACCTTC	CASVRGNFNYGYTF
NA	15	TRBV4-1	TRBD1	TRBJ1-6	TGCGCCAGCAGCCATCCGACAGGGGGCGGTTCACCCCTCCACTTT	CASSHPTGGGSPLHF
once	14	TRBV5-1	NA	TRBJ1-6	TGCGCCAGCAGCTTGGGGAGAAAGGGTCCACCCCTCCACTTT	CASSLGRKGPPLHF
NA	15	TRBV19	NA	TRBJ2-1	TGTGCCAGTAGTAGCGGGACAGACTCCTACAATGAGCAGTTCTTC	CASSSGTDSYNEQFF
NA	14	TRBV6-2/TRBV6-3	TRBD2	TRBJ2-5	TGTGCCAGCAGTTACCTTACTAGCGAAGAGACCCAGTACTTC	CASSYLTSEETQYF
once	15	TRBV6-2/TRBV6-3	NA	TRBJ1-5	TGTGCCAGCAGTTACGAGCAAGGGGTCGGAGAACCCCAGCATTTT	CASSYEQGVGEPQHF
NA	13	TRBV5-1	NA	TRBJ2-3	TGCGCCAGCAGCTTGGATGTGGGGGATACGCAGTATTTT	CASSLDVGDTQYF
NA	15	TRBV18	NA	TRBJ2-2	TGTGCCAGCTCACCACTTGACGTTCGGACCGGGGAGCTGTTTTTT	CASSPLDVRTGELFF
few	14	TRBV10-3	TRBD1	TRBJ1-1	TGTGCCATCAGTCAGGACAGGGGAGTGACTGAAGCTTTCTTT	CAISQDRGVTEAFF
NA	15	TRBV6-1	NA	TRBJ1-6	TGTGCCAGCAGTGAAGGGAGGGGTTTTCGAGCACCCCTCCACTTT	CASSEGRGFRAPLHF
once	17	TRBV5-6	TRBD1	TRBJ2-1	TGTGCCAGCAGCTTGCCTCGACAGGGGGCGCAGGACAATGAGCAGTTCTTC	CASSLPRQGAQDNEQFF
NA	14	TRBV9	NA	TRBJ2-7	TGTGCCAGCAGCCGCTCGACGCGTACCTACGAGCAGTACTTC	CASSRSTRTYEQYF
NA	15	TRBV19	NA	TRBJ1-6	TGTGCCAGTAGTATTCAATCCCAGATTATCGCACCCCTCCACTTT	CASSIQSQIIAPLHF
NA	13	TRBV11-2	NA	TRBJ1-6	TGTGCCAGCAGGTTCATCCTGGGGTCACCCCTCCACTTT	CASRFILGSPLHF
NA	13	TRBV19	NA	TRBJ1-5	TGTGCCAGTAGTATGGGGGGAAGTCAGCCCCAGCATTTT	CASSMGGSQPQHF
once	14	TRBV7-2	NA	TRBJ2-2	TGTGCCAGCAGCTTAGTTCAGGGATCCGGGGAGCTGTTTTTT	CASSLVQGSGELFF
once	12	TRBV12-3/TRBV12-4	NA	TRBJ2-5	TGTGCCAGCAGACTAGGCGTAGAGACCCAGTACTTC	CASRLGVETQYF
NA	14	TRBV28	NA	TRBJ2-3	TGTGCCAGCAGGAAGGGGACCAGCACAGATACGCAGTATTTT	CASRKGTSTDTQYF
NA	13	TRBV5-5	NA	TRBJ1-5	TGTGCCAGCAGCCCAGGACTAAATCAGCCCCAGCATTTT	CASSPGLNQPQHF
NA	13	TRBV5-1	NA	TRBJ1-1	TGCGCCAGCAGCCCCGGATTAAACACTGAAGCTTTCTTT	CASSPGLNTEAFF
NA	16	TRBV18	NA	TRBJ1-4	TGTGCCAGCTCACCAACGTGGGCTGCAACTAATGAAAAACTGTTTTTT	CASSPTWAATNEKLFF
NA	16	TRBV5-1	NA	TRBJ2-6	TGCGCCAGCAGCTTGGGGTTCCGGTCTGGGGCCAACGTCCTGACTTTC	CASSLGFRSGANVLTF
NA	14	TRBV2	NA	TRBJ2-1	TGTGCCAGCAGTGATAGGAGTTTCTACAATGAGCAGTTCTTC	CASSDRSFYNEQFF
NA	13	TRBV18	NA	TRBJ1-1	TGTGCCAGCTCACCACCGAGGAATACTGAAGCTTTCTTT	CASSPPRNTEAFF
NA	14	TRBV7-9	TRBD1	TRBJ1-1	TGTGCCAGCAGCCACTCCGGGACAGGGAATGGTACTTTCTTT	CASSHSGTGNGTFF
NA	16	TRBV2	TRBD2	TRBJ2-2	TGTGCCAGCACGGGGGGGCGGGGGCGTAACACCGGGGAGCTGTTTTTT	CASTGGRGRNTGELFF
NA	16	TRBV5-1	NA	TRBJ1-4	TGCGCCAGCAGCTCGTTAACAGCGCGGACTAATGAAAAACTGTTTTTT	CASSSLTARTNEKLFF
NA	15	TRBV7-9	NA	TRBJ1-4	TGTGCCAGCAAACCGCCGGAGGGGAAGTGGGAAAAACTGTTTTTT	CASKPPEGKWEKLFF
once	14	TRBV19	NA	TRBJ1-5	TGTGCCAGTGGGGGAGTGGCGAGCAATCAGCCCCAGCATTTT	CASGGVASNQPQHF
NA	16	TRBV16	NA	TRBJ2-3	TGTGCCAGCAGCCCCCGTGGAGGGGGCGGCACAGATACGCAGTATTTT	CASSPRGGGGTDTQYF
NA	14	TRBV3-1/TRBV3-2	NA	TRBJ1-4	TGTGCCAGCGGTCGGCGGGCTACTAATGAAAAACTGTTTTTT	CASGRRATNEKLFF
once	12	TRBV10-3	NA	TRBJ1-4	TGTGCCACCGGGACCGCGAATGAAAAACTGTTTTTT	CATGTANEKLFF
NA	16	TRBV30	TRBD1	TRBJ1-6	TGTGCCTGGAGGGAGGGCCCTGGACAGGGAAATTCACCCCTCCACTTT	CAWREGPGQGNSPLHF
NA	16	TRBV4-3	TRBD1	TRBJ1-1	TGCGCCAGCAGCCAAGGATCCCGGACAGGGGACGCTGAAGCTTTCTTT	CASSQGSRTGDAEAFF
NA	12	TRBV6-5	NA	TRBJ1-2	TGTGCCAGCAGTCAATATAACTATGGCTACACCTTC	CASSQYNYGYTF
NA	16	TRBV11-3	TRBD1	TRBJ2-1	TGTGCCAGCAGCTTTAGACAGGGAAGCTCCTACAATGAGCAGTTCTTC	CASSFRQGSSYNEQFF
NA	18	TRBV4-1	TRBD2	TRBJ2-3	TGCGCCAGCAGCCGCCCGGCAGGAGCGGGGCTCCACACAGATACGCAGTATTTT	CASSRPAGAGLHTDTQYF
NA	11	TRBV28	NA	TRBJ1-5	TGTGCCAGCAGTGACAATCAGCCCCAGCATTTT	CASSDNQPQHF
NA	15	TRBV19	NA	TRBJ1-1	TGTGCCAGTAGTATAGATCTGCTCAGGAAAGGGTCGGCTTTCTTT	CASSIDLLRKGSAFF
NA	15	TRBV24-1	TRBD2	TRBJ2-1	TGTGCCACCAGTGATTGGGAGCGGGGGACGTCGGAGCAGTTCTTC	CATSDWERGTSEQFF